This TCR beta chain was observed in a study of response to subunit inactivated influenza vaccine. This CDR3 contains 15 residues. The germline CDR1 and CDR2 sequences are DFQATT and SNEGSKA (reference sequence). TCRdb fed the RT-PCR reads into MiXCR, producing one record per CDR3 protein. This table has about 540,000 distinct CDR3 sequences, approximately 20% appearing once. These sequences were also reported in another study, on T cells expressing NK-cell markers. That publication notes: UMIs were included in TCR beta cDNA generated by 5'RACE template switching.

The chain uses TRBV20-1 and TRBJ2-5, with 7 bases aligning to TRBD1. Here the sequenced sample was CD4+ T cells sorted from PBMCs, taken approximately 12 days after vaccination. This clonotype originated in a middle-aged man who received an inactivated influenza vaccine. CDR3 sequence reads: CSANRQGVFLETQYF. CDR3 nucleotides: TGCAGCGCGAATCGACAGGGTGTGTTCTTGGAGACCCAGTACTTC.